The clone carrying this T cell receptor (beta chain) came up many times. This sample was taken from a study of T cells in Graves' hyperthyroidism and ophthalmopathy. The investigators amplified TCR beta CDR3 regions from RNA transcripts. Researchers ran a first-round RT-PCR on the TCR CDR3 using the HTBI primer set. TCRdb analysed the multiplex PCR reads with MiXCR anew, one entry per CDR3 protein. The table lists over 250,000 distinct CDR3 sequences, over 15% of them singletons. The CDR3 consists of 14 residues. The V and J ends lost 6 bases and 5 bases respectively, with 16 bases between them. Germline V gene lookup returns CDR1 SGHTA and CDR2 FQGNSA.

Input material: blood. The receptor was derived from a woman aged 60-75 years with Graves' ophthalmopathy. The rearrangement links TRBV7-2 to TRBJ1-2, with D unclear. CDR3 sequence: CASRLTVNEYGYTF. The CDR3 bases are TGTGCCAGCAGACTTACGGTGAACGAATATGGCTACACCTTC. Full variable domain (outside the CDR3, taken from reference TRBV7-2 and TRBJ1-2): GAGVSQSPSNKVTEKGKDVELRCDPISGHTALYWYRQSLGQGLEFLIYFQGNSAPDKSGLPSDRFSAERTGGSVSTLTIQRTQQEDSAVYLCASRLTVNEYGYTFGSGTRLTVV.